This TCR beta chain is from a study of early T cells in non-severe SARS-CoV-2 infection. Germline V gene lookup returns CDR1 SGDLS and CDR2 YYNGEE. CDR3 length equals 16 residues. J lost 7 bases, V lost 0 bases, and 6 bases had no gene match. This clonotype was counted ten times or more. Unique molecular identifiers were attached to individual cDNA molecules. TCRdb processed the 5' RACE reads anew with MiXCR; each CDR3 protein has one entry. This table has more than 30,000 distinct CDR3 sequences, roughly 6.2% appearing once. The V call is TRBV9, the J call TRBJ1-3, with 11 nucleotides matching TRBD1. This TCR came from an adult who was a healthcare worker with PCR-confirmed SARS-CoV-2 infection or an uninfected control (not recorded which). Material for sequencing was whole blood. The CDR3 loop is CASSVADRGRGNTIYF. DNA for the CDR3: TGTGCCAGCAGCGTAGCGGACAGGGGGCGAGGGAACACCATATATTTT.